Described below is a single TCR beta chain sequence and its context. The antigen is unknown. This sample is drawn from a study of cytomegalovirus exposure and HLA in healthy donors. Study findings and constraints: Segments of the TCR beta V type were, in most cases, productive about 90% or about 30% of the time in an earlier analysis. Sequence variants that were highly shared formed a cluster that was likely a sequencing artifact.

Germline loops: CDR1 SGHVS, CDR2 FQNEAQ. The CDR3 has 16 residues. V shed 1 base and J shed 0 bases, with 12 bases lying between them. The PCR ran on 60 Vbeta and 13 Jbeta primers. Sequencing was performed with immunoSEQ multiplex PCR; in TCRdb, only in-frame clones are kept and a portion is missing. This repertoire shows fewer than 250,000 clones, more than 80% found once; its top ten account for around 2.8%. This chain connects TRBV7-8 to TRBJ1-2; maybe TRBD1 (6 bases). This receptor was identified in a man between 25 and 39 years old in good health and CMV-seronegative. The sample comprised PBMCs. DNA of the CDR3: TGTGCCAGCAGCTTAGATACAGGGCCTGCTAACTATGGCTACACCTTC. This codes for CASSLDTGPANYGYTF. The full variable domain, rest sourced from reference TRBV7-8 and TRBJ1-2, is GAGVSQSPRYKVAKRGQDVALRCDPISGHVSLFWYQQALGQGPEFLTYFQNEAQLDKSGLPSDRFFAERPEGSVSTLKIQRTQQEDSAVYLCASSLDTGPANYGYTFGSGTRLTVV.